This T cell receptor beta chain was recorded in a study of shared clonotypes between healthy human individuals. About the study: Donor ages ranged 18 to 49 years: a couple of women, three men.

In the case of this clone: The antigen remains unidentified.

The CDR3 spans 16 residues. CDR1 is KGHSH and CDR2 is LQKENI in the germline V gene. V was cut by 0 bases and J by 0 bases, with 10 bases left in between. Study-wide findings and caveats: Naive subsets generally exceeded memory subsets in estimated richness.

The DNA input per sorted-subset replicate PCR was 150 to 200 ng, corresponding to 25,000 to 35,000 T cell genomes. Measured with immunoSEQ multiplex PCR; TCRdb has only the in-frame clones, and not every one. The repertoire consists of a few million clones, with approximately 95% occurring once and the leading ten covering 0.35% to 0.5%. The sample was naive CD4+ T cells from PBMCs. Subset denoted: CD45RA+ positively selected. The source of this sequence is a man younger than 30 in good health. Some clones in this sample may be carry-over from other donors' samples. The genes are TRBV18 and TRBJ2-3; D unresolved. The CDR3: CASSPPQKLSTDTQYF. CDR3 nucleotide sequence: TGTGCCAGCTCACCACCACAGAAGCTTAGCACAGATACGCAGTATTTT.